This TCR beta chain was recovered during a study of identifying expanded T cells in peripheral blood. Sequenced by immunoSEQ multiplex PCR; TCRdb stores in-frame clones only, minus some. The sample has over 80,000 clones; around 86% are singletons. Germline V gene data show CDR1 as SGHNT and CDR2 as YYREEE (reference sequence). V was trimmed by 2 bases and J by 1 base, leaving 9 bases between them. CDR3 length: 14 residues. In the case of this clone: Its antigen is as yet unknown.

During the collection period, no donor immune events like infections were recorded. Study conclusions and caveats: Differentially abundant clones: roughly 1.2 between replicates, about 17 at approximately two weeks, over 18 at four. Roughly two-week clone count variance significantly increased as total template count grew.

Sequenced sample: blood. The sequence was obtained from a person aged 18 to 75 in good health. The chain is built from TRBV5-4 and TRBJ1-1, with no clear D. CDR3 DNA sequence: TGTGCCAGCAGCTTTACTCGACAGAACACTGAAGCTTTCTTT. Its translation: CASSFTRQNTEAFF.